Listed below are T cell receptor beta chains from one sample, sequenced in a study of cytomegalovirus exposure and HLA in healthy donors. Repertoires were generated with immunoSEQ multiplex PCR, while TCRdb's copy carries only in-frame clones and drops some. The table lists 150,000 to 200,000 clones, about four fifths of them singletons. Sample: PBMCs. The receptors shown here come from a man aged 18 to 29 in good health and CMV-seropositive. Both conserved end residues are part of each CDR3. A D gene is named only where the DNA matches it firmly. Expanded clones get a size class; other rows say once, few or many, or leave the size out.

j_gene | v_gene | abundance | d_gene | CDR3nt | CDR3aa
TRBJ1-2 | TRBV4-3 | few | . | TGCGCCAGCAGCCCCACAGGGATGAACTATGGCTACACCTTC | CASSPTGMNYGYTF
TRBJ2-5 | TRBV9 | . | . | TGTGCCAGCAGCGAGGCCCCGGACAGTCGTCAAGAGACCCAGTACTTC | CASSEAPDSRQETQYF
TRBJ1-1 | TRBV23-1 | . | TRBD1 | TGCGCCAGCAGTCAAAACCACAGGGGTATCATGAACACTGAAGCTTTCTTT | CASSQNHRGIMNTEAFF
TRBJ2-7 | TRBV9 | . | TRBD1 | TGTGCCAGCAGCGTAGGACAGGGGGTCTACGAGCAGTACTTC | CASSVGQGVYEQYF
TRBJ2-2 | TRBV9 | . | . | TGTGCCAGCAGCGTAGGAGCCCTTAGAACCACCGGGGAGCTGTTTTTT | CASSVGALRTTGELFF
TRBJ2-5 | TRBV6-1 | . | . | TGTGCCAGCAGTCAAGCCACAGGATTCCAAGAGACCCAGTACTTC | CASSQATGFQETQYF
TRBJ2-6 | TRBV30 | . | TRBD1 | TGTGCCTGGAGTTTGACAGGGGGCGCTGGGGCCAACGTCCTGACTTTC | CAWSLTGGAGANVLTF
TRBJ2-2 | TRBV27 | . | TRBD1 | TGTGCCAGCAGTGCAGGGACAGTGCCCACCGGGGAGCTGTTTTTT | CASSAGTVPTGELFF
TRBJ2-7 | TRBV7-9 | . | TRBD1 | TGTGCCAGCAGCACCCAGAACCGGGACAGGGGCTACGAGCAGTACTTC | CASSTQNRDRGYEQYF
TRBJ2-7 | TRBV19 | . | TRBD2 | TGTGCCAGTAGTCCCAGTGGTAGCGGGAGCTCCTACGAGCAGTACTTC | CASSPSGSGSSYEQYF
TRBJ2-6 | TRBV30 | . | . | TGTGCCTGGAGCATCTCTGGGGCCAACGTCCTGACTTTC | CAWSISGANVLTF
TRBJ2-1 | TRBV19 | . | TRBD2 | TGTGCCAGTTGGGACGGGGGGACTAGCGGGAGGAGTCAGTTCTTC | CASWDGGTSGRSQFF
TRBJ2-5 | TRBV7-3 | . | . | TGTGCCAGCAGCTTGGCCCCAGGTGGAGGGACCCAGTACTTC | CASSLAPGGGTQYF
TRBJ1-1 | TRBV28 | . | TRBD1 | TGTGCCAGCAGTTTGGGACAGGGTCTCGACACTGAAGCTTTCTTT | CASSLGQGLDTEAFF
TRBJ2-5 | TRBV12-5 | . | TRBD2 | TGTGCTAGTGGTTTCGAGACTAGCGAGACCCAGTACTTC | CASGFETSETQYF
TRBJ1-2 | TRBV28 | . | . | TGTGCCAGCAGTTCCCGCGGCGGACAGTTCTATGGCTACACCTTC | CASSSRGGQFYGYTF
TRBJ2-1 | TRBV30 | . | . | TGTGCCTGGAAAAATAGCGTATACTCCTACAATGAGCAGTTCTTC | CAWKNSVYSYNEQFF
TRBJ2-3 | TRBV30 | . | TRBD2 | TGTGCCTGGAGCCGAAGGACTAAGCCGGGAGGGGGAGATACGCAGTATTTT | CAWSRRTKPGGGDTQYF
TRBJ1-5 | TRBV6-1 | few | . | TGTGCCAGCAGTGAAGAATTGGCAGGGGTTCAGCCCCAGCATTTT | CASSEELAGVQPQHF
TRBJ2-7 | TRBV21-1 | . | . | TGTGCCAGCAGCACACAGGAACTCCTTTACGAGCAGTACTTC | CASSTQELLYEQYF
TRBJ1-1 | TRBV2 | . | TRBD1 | TGTGCCAGCAAGGGGGCGAGCTCTGAAGCTTTCTTT | CASKGASSEAFF
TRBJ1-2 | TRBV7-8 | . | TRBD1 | TGTGCCAGCAGCTTAACGGTACCGGGACAGGGAAACTATGGCTACACCTTC | CASSLTVPGQGNYGYTF
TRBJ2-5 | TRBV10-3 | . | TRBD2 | TGTGCCATCACTACCCTAGCGGACCAAGAGACCCAGTACTTC | CAITTLADQETQYF
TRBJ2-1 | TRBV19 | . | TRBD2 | TGTGCCAGTACGCGTAGCGGGAGACAAGACGGCTCCTACAATGAGCAGTTCTTC | CASTRSGRQDGSYNEQFF
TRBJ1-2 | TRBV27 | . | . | TGTGCCAGCAGCCCAGACAGCAGCTATGGCTACACCTTC | CASSPDSSYGYTF
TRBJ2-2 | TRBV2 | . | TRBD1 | TGTGCCACCGGACAGGACACCGGGGAGCTGTTTTTT | CATGQDTGELFF
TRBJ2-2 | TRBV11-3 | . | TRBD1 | TGTGCCAGCAGCTCAGGGACAGGCGGCACCGGGGAGCTGTTTTTT | CASSSGTGGTGELFF
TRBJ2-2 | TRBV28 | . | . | TGTGCCAGCAGTTTACGCCGCACTAATGGGGAGCTGTTTTTT | CASSLRRTNGELFF
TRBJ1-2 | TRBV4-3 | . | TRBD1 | TGCGCCAGCAGCCAAGATCGACAGGGCTTCGGCTACACCTTC | CASSQDRQGFGYTF
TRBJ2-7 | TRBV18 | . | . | TGTGCCAGCCGAACCGGGTTCGAACTATCCGAGCAGTACTTC | CASRTGFELSEQYF
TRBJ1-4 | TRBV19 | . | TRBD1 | TGTGCCAGTAATGACAGGGCTGCAACTAATGAAAAACTGTTTTTT | CASNDRAATNEKLFF
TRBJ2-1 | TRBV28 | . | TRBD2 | TGTGCCAGCAGTCCGGGACTAGCGGGACAAGAGCAGTTCTTC | CASSPGLAGQEQFF
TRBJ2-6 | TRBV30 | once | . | TGTGCCTGGAGTTCCCAGGGGACCCGCTTCTCTGGGGCCAACGTCCTGACTTTC | CAWSSQGTRFSGANVLTF
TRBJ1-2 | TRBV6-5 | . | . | TGTGCCAGCAGTTACTCGTTCGGGGGTCGGGGGGGAGGCTACACCTTC | CASSYSFGGRGGGYTF
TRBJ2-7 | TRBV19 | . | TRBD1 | TGTGCCAGTAGCCGGGACAGGGGAAATTACGAGCAGTACTTC | CASSRDRGNYEQYF
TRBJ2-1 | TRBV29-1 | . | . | TGCAGCGCGCGACACGACGTGGAGCAGTTCTTC | CSARHDVEQFF
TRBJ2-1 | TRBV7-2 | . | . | TGTGCCAGCAGCTCCCGGGTCCCCCCCAATGAGCAGTTCTTC | CASSSRVPPNEQFF
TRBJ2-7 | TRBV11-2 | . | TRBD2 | TGTGCCAGCAGCTTAGATTTGGCGGGAGACGAGCAGTACTTC | CASSLDLAGDEQYF
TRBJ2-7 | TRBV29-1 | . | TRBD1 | TGCAGCGTTGAAGACCCGGACAGGGGATCCTACGAGCAGTACTTC | CSVEDPDRGSYEQYF
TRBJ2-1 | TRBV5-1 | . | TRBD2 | TGCGCCAGCAGCGGGGGACTAGCGGGAGTGAATGAGCAGTTCTTC | CASSGGLAGVNEQFF
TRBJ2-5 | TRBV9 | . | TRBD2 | TGTGCCAGCAGCGTAGCGGGAGGGTCGGAGACCCAGTACTTC | CASSVAGGSETQYF
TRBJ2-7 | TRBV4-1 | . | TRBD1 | TGCGCCAGCAGCCGAGAGGAGGGACAGGGTTTTTACGAGCAGTACTTC | CASSREEGQGFYEQYF
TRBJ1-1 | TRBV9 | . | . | TGTGCCAGCAGCCTCGAAGCCGGGGCGGGAGAAGCTTTCTTT | CASSLEAGAGEAFF